The clone carrying this TCR beta chain was detected ten times or more. The antigen is undetermined. This sample was taken from a study of T cells after yellow fever vaccination. Study context: SMART-Seq v4 Ultra Low Input served to prepare low-cell-number fractions. Study-level results: Researchers noted that a small share of clonotypes showed up in both CD4 and CD8 compartments.

In TCRdb, the 5' RACE reads were re-called with MiXCR into one record per CDR3 protein. There are some 240,000 distinct CDR3 sequences in the sample; roughly 5% occur only once, and around 3.5% lies in the top ten. This CDR3 has 12 amino acids. Deletions cut 4 bases from V and 0 bases from J, with 6 bases between. Germline CDR1 is SQVTM and CDR2 is ANQGSEA. The sequence was obtained from a man younger than 30 who received the YFV17D yellow fever vaccine. The source material was CD4+ T cells sorted from PBMCs, sampled on the day of the yellow fever booster vaccination. The rearrangement uses TRBV29-1 and TRBJ1-2; no clear D gene. CDR3 nucleotides: TGCAGCGTTGGCACCCCTAACTATGGCTACACCTTC. Residues: CSVGTPNYGYTF.